Listed here is a single TCR beta chain. Its antigen is unknown. The V and J ends lost 1 base and 6 bases respectively, with 14 bases between them. The CDR3 runs 15 residues. Germline loops: CDR1 LGHNT, CDR2 FRNRAP. The data derive from a study of STAT5B mutations in CD4+ large granular lymphocyte leukemia. General observations from the study: Roughly a quarter of private leukemic clonotypes occurred rarely in other patients' non-leukemic repertoires. 8/27 top patient clones versus 2/35 control clones were TRBV06-family. Patient CD4-sorted repertoires stayed more clonal than healthy ones after leukemic-clone removal. Without HLA matching, higher CD4+ than CD8+ T-LGLL clonality could reflect small sample size.

TCRdb keeps only in-frame clones here, not all; method: immunoSEQ multiplex PCR. This sample has tens of thousands of clones, with about nine tenths found just once. V usage is TRBV12-5 and J usage is TRBJ2-3; D might be TRBD1 (5 bases). Sequences were obtained from CD4+ T cells from blood buffy coats. This clonotype was sampled from a human donor in good health. The CDR3 reads CASGLERGALDTQYF. The CDR3 nucleotides are TGTGCTAGTGGTTTGGAAAGGGGCGCTTTGGATACGCAGTATTTT.